This record looks at one TCR beta chain sequence and its context. The antigen remains undetermined. The naive CD8 subset, CD45RO-negative cells positively selected for CCR7, excluded terminally differentiated effector memory CD45RA+ cells. The data were taken from a study of shared clonotypes between healthy human individuals. Germline V gene data show CDR1 as KGHSH and CDR2 as LQKENI. This CDR3 is 14 amino acids long. V was clipped by 0 bases and J by 4 bases, with 10 bases between them. In the study's own analysis: Junction-only immunoSEQ sequences carried no quality scores, so filtering differed. Only in-frame clones appear in the TCRdb table, and some are missing; sequencing was by immunoSEQ multiplex PCR. V and J calls and clone size are copied from that table; D and trimming were computed from the DNA. The sample lists hundreds of thousands of clones, roughly 98% seen once, with less than 0.35% in the top ten.

Study conclusions and caveats: In contrast to clonotypes shared by all four donors, non-shared clonotypes had lower generation probabilities. Between several donors, naive CD4 clonotypes were shared at a level of around 4.9%.

The rearrangement links TRBV18 to TRBJ2-7, with D uncertain. The receptor was isolated from a man aged 25 to 40 in good health. The specimen sequenced was naive CD8+ T cells sorted from blood. This CDR3 reads CASSPPYPTYEQYF. The CDR3 DNA follows: TGTGCCAGCTCACCACCGTACCCGACTTACGAGCAGTACTTC.